Below are 8 T cell receptor beta chains sequenced from a single sample in a study of radiotherapy plus CTLA-4 blockade in lung cancer. Assay: immunoSEQ multiplex PCR; the TCRdb copy retains only in-frame clones and omits some. The table records around 53,000 clones, 80% to 90% of them present only once. Sequencing used peripheral blood, obtained from a patient treated with radiotherapy plus ipilimumab. These receptor sequences come from a human donor with non-small cell lung cancer that progressed on radiotherapy plus ipilimumab. Some clones in this sample may be carry-over from other donors' samples.

This clone occurred once. This rearrangement joins TRBV6-5 to TRBJ2-7, with 10 bases identical to TRBD1. After removal of 5 bases from V and 2 bases from J, the junction contained 3 bases not matched to a gene. The CDR3 is 14 amino acids. Looked up from germline, CDR1 is MNHEY and CDR2 is SVGAGI. CDR3 coding DNA: TGTGCCAGCAGTGACGGGACAGGGGCCTACGAGCAGTACTTC. Amino acids: CASSDGTGAYEQYF.

CDR3 residues: CASSLGGRVPLGYTF. DNA of the CDR3: TGTGCCAGCAGTTTAGGTGGCAGGGTTCCTCTAGGCTACACCTTC. V is TRBV28 and J is TRBJ1-2; tentatively, D is TRBD1 (5 bases). Germline lookup yields CDR1 MDHEN and CDR2 SYDVKM. The CDR3 loop spans 15 amino acids. The germline V and J ends were trimmed by 2 bases and 8 bases, with 18 bases remaining between them.

The rearrangement links TRBV6-6 to TRBJ2-3; 8 bases fit TRBD2. The CDR3 contains 16 residues. Germline trimming cut 2 bases from V and 5 bases from J; bases unmatched to any gene: 9. CDR1 and CDR2 from the germline V gene are MNHNY and SVGAGI (reference sequence). The CDR3 reads CASSYIAGGRGDTQYF. CDR3 nucleotides: TGTGCCAGCAGTTACATCGCGGGGGGCCGTGGAGATACGCAGTATTTT.

Note on this clone: One end of the junction does not line up with germline, which may come from a read error. The chain is built from TRBV27 and TRBJ2-3; D is perhaps TRBD1 (5 bases). This CDR3 is 19 amino acids long. Germline assignment: CDR1 MNHEY and CDR2 SMNVEV (reference sequence). The CDR3 DNA reads TGTGCCAGCAGTTTATACATCCCTAGGGGATATATGGGCACAGATACGCAGTGTTTT. It translates to CASSLYIPRGYMGTDTQCF.

The J gene is TRBJ1-3, the V gene TRBV29-1; 8 nucleotides line up with TRBD1. The junction had 7 bases not matched to a gene; V was cut back by 7 bases and J by 2 bases. The CDR3 has 14 residues. Germline assignment: CDR1 SQVTM and CDR2 ANQGSEA. CDR3 protein: CSAADRAAGNTIYF. Here the CDR3 DNA reads TGCAGCGCAGCGGACAGGGCGGCTGGAAACACCATATATTTT.

The V call is TRBV5-1, the J call TRBJ2-1, with TRBD2 matching 8 bases. This CDR3 has 15 residues. J lost 8 bases, V lost 4 bases, and 11 bases had no gene match. In germline, CDR1 is SGHRS, CDR2 YFSETQ. CDR3 DNA: TGCGCCAGCAGCAACGTGGGACTAGAGGAACATGAGCAGTTCTTC. Amino acid sequence: CASSNVGLEEHEQFF.

The chain recombines TRBV7-2 with TRBJ1-2, with D possibly being TRBD1 (5 bases). With 4 bases removed from V and 6 bases from J, the gap between germline ends came to 12 bases. The CDR3 sequence is 13 residues long. CDR1 and CDR2 (germline): SGHTA, FQGNSA. CDR3 in DNA: TGTGCCAGCAGCTGGCAGGGTTCTGATGGCTACACCTTC. It encodes CASSWQGSDGYTF.

This clone was observed once. This rearrangement joins TRBV7-9 to TRBJ2-1; D call uncertain. Trimming took off 5 bases at V and 3 bases at J, with 11 bases between the two ends. The CDR3 loop spans 14 amino acids. Germline CDR1 SEHNR, CDR2 FQNEAQ (reference sequence). The CDR3 spells CASSPEVDYNEQFF. CDR3 nucleotide sequence: TGTGCCAGCAGCCCCGAGGTAGACTACAATGAGCAGTTCTTC.